The TCR beta chain described here comes from a study of blood T cells in healthy people across ages. Study results and caveats: Higher diversity and more naive CD4+ cells were features of long-lived donors, compared to aged donors.

Germline CDR1 reads KGHDR; CDR2 reads SFDVKD. V lost 5 bases, J lost 13 bases, and 16 bases stayed unmatched. The CDR3 is 17 amino acids. Combining a sample-barcoded 5' primer with a J-beta primer mix, a second PCR ran for roughly 6 to 11 cycles. Through a template-switch adaptor with 12 random nucleotides, each cDNA molecule received a tag. MiXCR, applied by TCRdb to the 5' RACE reads, yields one record per CDR3 protein. The sample includes 1.5 million to 2 million distinct CDR3 sequences, roughly 30% of them seen just once. Each sample provided at least 5.5 micrograms of extracted total RNA. This clonotype turned up a few times. Its antigen is as yet unknown.

The chain carries TRBV24-1 and TRBJ2-1; TRBD2 agrees at 13 bases. The source material was blood. This TCR derives from a woman in her twenties or thirties in good health. The CDR3 here is CATSGPTLAGGPSFQFF. The DNA for the CDR3 is TGTGCCACCAGTGGTCCTACACTAGCGGGGGGGCCTAGTTTTCAGTTCTTC.